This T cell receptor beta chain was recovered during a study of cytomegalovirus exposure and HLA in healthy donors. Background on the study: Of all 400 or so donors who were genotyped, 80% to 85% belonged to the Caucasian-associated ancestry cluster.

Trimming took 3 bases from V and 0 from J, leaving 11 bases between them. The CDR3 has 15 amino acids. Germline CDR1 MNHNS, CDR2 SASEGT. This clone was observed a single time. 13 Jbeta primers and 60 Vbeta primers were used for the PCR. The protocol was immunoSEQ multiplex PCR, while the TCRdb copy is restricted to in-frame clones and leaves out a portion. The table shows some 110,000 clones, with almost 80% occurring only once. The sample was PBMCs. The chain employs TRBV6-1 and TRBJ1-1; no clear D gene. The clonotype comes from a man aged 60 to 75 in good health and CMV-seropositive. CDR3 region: CASSEAHGVNTEAFF. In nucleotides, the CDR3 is TGTGCCAGCAGTGAGGCCCACGGGGTGAACACTGAAGCTTTCTTT.